Below are 3 T cell receptor beta chains sequenced from a single sample in a study of T cells expressing NK-cell markers. TCRdb reprocessed the 5' RACE reads and reports one entry per CDR3 protein, with no DNA. This table holds roughly 23,000 distinct CDR3 sequences. The source material was blood T cells: a sorted CD56 or NKG2C T cell subset, CD4+ or CD8+ T cells, or bulk PBMC T cells (not recorded which). These receptors were taken from a man between 18 and 69 years old in good health.

The chain has TRBV20-1 and TRBJ2-3. This CDR3 is 13 amino acids long. The germline gives CDR1 DFQATT, CDR2 SNEGSKA (reference sequence). The CDR3 spells CSASPVARDTQYF.

The rearrangement links TRBV10-3 to TRBJ2-5; lacking DNA, the TRBD1 call made by TCRdb goes unchecked. The CDR3 extends over 14 amino acids. From germline, CDR1 is ENHRY and CDR2 SYGVKD. The CDR3 here is CAIYDPGGQRAQYF.

The rearrangement links TRBV29-1 to TRBJ1-2; TCRdb gives TRBD1 as the D gene, but with no DNA this cannot be confirmed. Germline CDR1 reads SQVTM; CDR2 reads ANQGSEA. CDR3 size: 14 residues. The CDR3 sequence: CSVEDRRGSYGYTF.